This TCR beta chain derives from a study of early T cells in non-severe SARS-CoV-2 infection. Overall study context: Unsorted whole-blood RNA was sequenced in bulk, leaving chains unpaired.

The V segment lost 2 bases and the J segment 0 bases; nucleotides outside the gene matches: 4. The CDR3 is 16 residues long. Germline lookup yields CDR1 DFQATT and CDR2 SNEGSKA (reference sequence). The sample holds many counts of this clonotype. Individual cDNA molecules each received unique molecular identifiers attached to them. TCRdb re-analysed the 5' RACE reads in MiXCR, keeping a single row per CDR3 protein. The sample shows roughly 49,000 distinct CDR3 sequences, about 4.1% of them seen only once. Sequencing was performed on whole blood. This TCR was sampled from an adult who was a healthcare worker with PCR-confirmed SARS-CoV-2 infection or an uninfected control (not recorded which). This chain uses TRBV20-1 with TRBJ1-5; 10 nucleotides line up with TRBD1. The CDR3 bases are TGCAGTGCTAGAAGCGGGACAGGGGATAGCAATCAGCCCCAGCATTTT. Translation: CSARSGTGDSNQPQHF.